The sequence of this T cell receptor beta chain was determined in a study of shared T cell receptors in the human thymus. Using immunoSEQ multiplex PCR, the repertoire was profiled, and TCRdb retains in-frame clones only, with some absent. The data hold roughly 500,000 clones, with about 84% observed a single time. For this clone: The junction departs from the called germline gene at one end, perhaps through a read error.

The sample also formed part of further work on human thymus T cells. Per that study: Donation came from healthy Finnish infants having corrective surgery for congenital heart defects. The thymus was resected at corrective cardiac surgery. Blood and thymic repertoires both appeared biased in V and J gene usage. Related work showed strongly overlapping thymic repertoires across unrelated individuals.

This TCR derives from a boy younger than two with a congenital heart defect. Sequencing input: thymocytes.

CDR3 protein: CASGLGPGQLQHF. CDR3 DNA: TGTGCTAGTGGTTTGGGCCCAGGTCAGCTCCAGCATTTT. The J gene is TRBJ1-5, the V gene TRBV12-5; D is unclear. The CDR3 is 13 residues long. Germline CDR1 reads LGHNT; CDR2 reads FRNRAP.